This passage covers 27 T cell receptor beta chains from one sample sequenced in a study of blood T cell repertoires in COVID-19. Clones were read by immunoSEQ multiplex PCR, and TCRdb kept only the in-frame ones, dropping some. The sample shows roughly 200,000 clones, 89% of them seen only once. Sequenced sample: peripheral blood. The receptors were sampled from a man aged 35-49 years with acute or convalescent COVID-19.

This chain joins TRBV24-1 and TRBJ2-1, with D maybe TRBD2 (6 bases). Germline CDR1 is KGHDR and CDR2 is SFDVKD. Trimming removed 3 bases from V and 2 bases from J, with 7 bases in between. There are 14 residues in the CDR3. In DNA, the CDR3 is TGTGCCACCAGTGATGCGGGGCCCTACAATGAGCAGTTCTTC. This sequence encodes CATSDAGPYNEQFF.

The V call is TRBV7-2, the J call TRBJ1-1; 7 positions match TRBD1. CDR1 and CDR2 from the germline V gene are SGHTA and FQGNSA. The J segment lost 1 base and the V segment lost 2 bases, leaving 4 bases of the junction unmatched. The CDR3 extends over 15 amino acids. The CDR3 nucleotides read TGTGCCAGCAGCTTAACCGGGACAGCGAACACTGAAGCTTTCTTT. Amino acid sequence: CASSLTGTANTEAFF.

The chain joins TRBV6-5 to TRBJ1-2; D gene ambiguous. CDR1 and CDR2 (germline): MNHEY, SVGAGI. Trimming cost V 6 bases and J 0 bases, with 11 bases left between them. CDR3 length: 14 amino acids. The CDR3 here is CASSPRETNYGYTF. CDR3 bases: TGTGCCAGCAGCCCCCGGGAAACTAACTATGGCTACACCTTC.

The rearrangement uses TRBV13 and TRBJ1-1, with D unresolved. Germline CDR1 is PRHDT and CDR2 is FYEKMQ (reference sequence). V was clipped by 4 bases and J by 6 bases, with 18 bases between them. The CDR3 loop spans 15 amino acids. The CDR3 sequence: CASSYPGAISPEAFF. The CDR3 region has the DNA TGTGCCAGCAGCTACCCTGGAGCAATCAGCCCTGAAGCTTTCTTT.

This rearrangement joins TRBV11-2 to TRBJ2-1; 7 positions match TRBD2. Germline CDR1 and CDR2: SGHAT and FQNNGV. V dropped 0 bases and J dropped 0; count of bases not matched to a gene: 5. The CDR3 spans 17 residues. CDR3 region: CASSLDRLAVSYNEQFF. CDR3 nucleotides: TGTGCCAGCAGCTTAGATCGACTAGCTGTCTCCTACAATGAGCAGTTCTTC.

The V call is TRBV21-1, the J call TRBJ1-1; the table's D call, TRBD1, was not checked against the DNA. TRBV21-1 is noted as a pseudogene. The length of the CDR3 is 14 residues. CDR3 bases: TGTGCCAGCAGCCCGCCGACCAGGGTCACTGAAGCTTTCTTT. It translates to CASSPPTRVTEAFF.

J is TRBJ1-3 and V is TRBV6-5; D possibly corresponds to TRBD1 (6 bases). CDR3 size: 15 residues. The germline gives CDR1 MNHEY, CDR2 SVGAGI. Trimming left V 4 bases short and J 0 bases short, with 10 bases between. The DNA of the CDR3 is TGTGCCAGCAGTTCAACAGGGTTCTCTGGAAACACCATATATTTT. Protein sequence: CASSSTGFSGNTIYF.

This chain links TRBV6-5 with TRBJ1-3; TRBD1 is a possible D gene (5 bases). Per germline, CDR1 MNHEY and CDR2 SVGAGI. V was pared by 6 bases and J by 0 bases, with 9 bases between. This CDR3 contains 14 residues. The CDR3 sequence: CASRTGFSGNTIYF. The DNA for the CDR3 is TGTGCCAGCAGAACAGGTTTCTCTGGAAACACCATATATTTT.

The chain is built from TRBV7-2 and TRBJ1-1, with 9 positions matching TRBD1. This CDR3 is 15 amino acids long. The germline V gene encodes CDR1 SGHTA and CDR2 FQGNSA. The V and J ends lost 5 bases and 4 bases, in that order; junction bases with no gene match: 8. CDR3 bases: TGTGCCAGCAGCGGTACCGGGACAGGGATCACTGAAGCTTTCTTT. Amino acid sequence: CASSGTGTGITEAFF. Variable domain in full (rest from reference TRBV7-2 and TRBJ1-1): GAGVSQSPSNKVTEKGKDVELRCDPISGHTALYWYRQSLGQGLEFLIYFQGNSAPDKSGLPSDRFSAERTGGSVSTLTIQRTQQEDSAVYLCASSGTGTGITEAFFGQGTRLTVV.

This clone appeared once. CDR3 in DNA: TGTGCCAGCAGCTCCGGACAGACCCAAGAGACCCAGTACTTC. It codes for CASSSGQTQETQYF. V and J are TRBV5-4 and TRBJ2-5; D is possibly TRBD1 (6 bases). The CDR3 is 14 amino acids. The V gene's germline CDR1 is SGHNT and CDR2 YYREEE (reference sequence). V lost 3 bases and J 1 base, leaving 10 bases between the germline ends.

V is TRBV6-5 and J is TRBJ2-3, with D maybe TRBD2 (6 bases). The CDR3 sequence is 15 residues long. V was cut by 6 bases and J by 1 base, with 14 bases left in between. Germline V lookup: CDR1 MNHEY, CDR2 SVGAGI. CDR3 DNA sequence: TGTGCCAGCAGGGCCGGAGGGCTCGGCACAGATACGCAGTATTTT. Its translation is CASRAGGLGTDTQYF.

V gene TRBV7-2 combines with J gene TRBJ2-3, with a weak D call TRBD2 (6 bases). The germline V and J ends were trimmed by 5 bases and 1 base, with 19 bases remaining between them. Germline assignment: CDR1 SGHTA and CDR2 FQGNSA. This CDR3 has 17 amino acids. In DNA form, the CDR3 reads TGTGCCAGCAGCGTAACTCCGGGACTGCGAGGCACAGATACGCAGTATTTT. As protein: CASSVTPGLRGTDTQYF.

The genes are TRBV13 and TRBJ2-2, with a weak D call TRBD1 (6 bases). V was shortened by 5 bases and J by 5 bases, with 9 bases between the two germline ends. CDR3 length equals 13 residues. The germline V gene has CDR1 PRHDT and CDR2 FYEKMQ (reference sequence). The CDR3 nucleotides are TGTGCCAGCAGCGGTACAGGGACCGGGGAGCTGTTTTTT. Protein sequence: CASSGTGTGELFF.

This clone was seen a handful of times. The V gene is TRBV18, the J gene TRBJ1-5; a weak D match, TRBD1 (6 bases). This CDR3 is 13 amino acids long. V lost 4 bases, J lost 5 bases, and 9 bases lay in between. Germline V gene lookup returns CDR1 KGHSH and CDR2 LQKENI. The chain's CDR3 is CASSLDRDQPQHF. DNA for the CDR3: TGTGCCAGCTCACTGGACAGAGATCAGCCCCAGCATTTT.

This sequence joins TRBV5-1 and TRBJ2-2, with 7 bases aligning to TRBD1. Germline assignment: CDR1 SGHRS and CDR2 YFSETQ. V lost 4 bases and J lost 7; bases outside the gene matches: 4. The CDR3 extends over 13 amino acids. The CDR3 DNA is TGCGCCAGCAGCGCTTCAGGGGGCGGGGAGCTGTTTTTT. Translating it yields CASSASGGGELFF. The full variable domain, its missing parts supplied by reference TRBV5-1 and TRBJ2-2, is KAGVTQTPRYLIKTRGQQVTLSCSPISGHRSVSWYQQTPGQGLQFLFEYFSETQRNKGNFPGRFSGRQFSNSRSEMNVSTLELGDSALYLCASSASGGGELFFGEGSRLTVL.

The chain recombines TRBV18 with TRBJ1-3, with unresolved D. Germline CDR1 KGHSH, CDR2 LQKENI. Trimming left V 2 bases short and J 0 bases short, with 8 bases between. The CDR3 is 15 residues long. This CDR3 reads CASSPIESSGNTIYF. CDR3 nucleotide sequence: TGTGCCAGCTCACCAATAGAGAGCTCTGGAAACACCATATATTTT.

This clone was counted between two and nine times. The CDR3 reads CASTTRIASNNSPLHF. CDR3 nucleotide sequence: TGTGCCAGTACCACGAGGATTGCATCAAATAATTCACCCCTCCACTTT. V gene TRBV19 combines with J gene TRBJ1-6; D unclear. The germline V gene encodes CDR1 LNHDA and CDR2 SQIVND (reference sequence). There are 16 residues in the CDR3. The V end lost 7 bases, the J end lost 5 bases, and 18 bases lay between the germline ends.

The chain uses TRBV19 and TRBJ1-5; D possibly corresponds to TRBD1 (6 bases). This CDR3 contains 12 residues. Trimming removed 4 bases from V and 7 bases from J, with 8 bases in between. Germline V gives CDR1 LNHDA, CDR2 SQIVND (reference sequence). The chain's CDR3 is CASSRGPQPQHF. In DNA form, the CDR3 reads TGTGCCAGTAGTAGGGGGCCACAGCCCCAGCATTTT.

The CDR3 DNA reads TGTGCCAGCAGCGTAGACCCCCCAGGGAGCGGGTGGAACAATGAGCAGTTCTTC. Its protein is CASSVDPPGSGWNNEQFF. This chain connects TRBV9 to TRBJ2-1, with D possibly TRBD2 on 6 matching bases. The CDR3 runs 18 residues. CDR1 is SGDLS, CDR2 YYNGEE, per germline. Trimming removed 0 bases at V and 5 bases at J, with 21 bases between.

CDR3 in DNA: TGTGCCACATATTGGAGATACAGGGGGCTGAACACTGAAGCTTTCTTT. This codes for CATYWRYRGLNTEAFF. The chain links TRBV28 to TRBJ1-1, with TRBD1 matching over 9 bases. J lost 0 bases, V lost 10 bases, and 12 bases had no gene match. This CDR3 region has 16 residues. Germline values: CDR1 MDHEN, CDR2 SYDVKM.

The CDR3 region has the DNA TGTGCCAGCAGTATGACAGACACCGGGGAGCTGTTTTTT. This sequence encodes CASSMTDTGELFF. This chain connects TRBV2 to TRBJ2-2; TRBD1 is a possible D gene (5 bases). CDR1 and CDR2 (germline): SNHLY, FYNNEI. Deletions cut 5 bases from V and 3 bases from J, with 7 bases between. The CDR3 has 13 amino acids.

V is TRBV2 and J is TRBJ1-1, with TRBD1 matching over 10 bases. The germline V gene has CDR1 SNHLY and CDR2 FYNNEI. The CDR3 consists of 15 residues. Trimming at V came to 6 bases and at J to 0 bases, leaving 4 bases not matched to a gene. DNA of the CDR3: TGTGCCAGCAGCCGAGGGACAGGGGTGAACACTGAAGCTTTCTTT. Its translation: CASSRGTGVNTEAFF.

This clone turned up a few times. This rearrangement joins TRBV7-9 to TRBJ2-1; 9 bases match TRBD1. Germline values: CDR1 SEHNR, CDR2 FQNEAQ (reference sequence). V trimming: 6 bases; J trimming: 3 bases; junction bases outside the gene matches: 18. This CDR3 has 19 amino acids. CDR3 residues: CASSYGVDGTGYFYNEQFF. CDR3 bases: TGTGCCAGCAGTTATGGGGTTGACGGGACAGGGTATTTCTACAATGAGCAGTTCTTC. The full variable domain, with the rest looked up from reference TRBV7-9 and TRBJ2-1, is DTGVSQNPRHKITKRGQNVTFRCDPISEHNRLYWYRQTLGQGPEFLTYFQNEAQLEKSRLLSDRFSAERPKGSFSTLEIQRTEQGDSAMYLCASSYGVDGTGYFYNEQFFGPGTRLTVL.

For the CDR3, the DNA is TGCGCCAGCAGCTTGCAGGCAGGGCTAGGTACCGGGGAGCTGTTTTTT. Translating it yields CASSLQAGLGTGELFF. The chain combines TRBV5-1 with TRBJ2-2, with D maybe TRBD1 (5 bases). CDR3 size: 16 residues. Germline V lookup: CDR1 SGHRS, CDR2 YFSETQ. V dropped 1 base and J dropped 5 bases, with 15 bases sitting between them.

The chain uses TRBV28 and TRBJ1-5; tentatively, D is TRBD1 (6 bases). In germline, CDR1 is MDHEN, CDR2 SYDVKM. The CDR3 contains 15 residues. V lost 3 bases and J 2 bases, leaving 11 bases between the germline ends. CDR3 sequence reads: CASSLAGAGNQPQHF. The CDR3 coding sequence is TGTGCCAGCAGTTTGGCAGGGGCTGGCAATCAGCCCCAGCATTTT.

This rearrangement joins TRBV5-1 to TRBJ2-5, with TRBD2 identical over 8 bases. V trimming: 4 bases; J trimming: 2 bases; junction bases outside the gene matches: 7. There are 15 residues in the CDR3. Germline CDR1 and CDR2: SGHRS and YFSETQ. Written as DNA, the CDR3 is TGCGCCAGCAGCCCAACAGCGGGGGTTCAAGAGACCCAGTACTTC. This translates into CASSPTAGVQETQYF.

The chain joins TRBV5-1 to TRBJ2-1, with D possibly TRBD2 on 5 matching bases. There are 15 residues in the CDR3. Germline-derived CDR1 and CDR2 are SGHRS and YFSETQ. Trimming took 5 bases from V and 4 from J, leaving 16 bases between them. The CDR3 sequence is CASRESFTSYNEQFF. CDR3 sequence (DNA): TGCGCCAGCAGGGAGAGTTTTACTAGTTACAATGAGCAGTTCTTC.